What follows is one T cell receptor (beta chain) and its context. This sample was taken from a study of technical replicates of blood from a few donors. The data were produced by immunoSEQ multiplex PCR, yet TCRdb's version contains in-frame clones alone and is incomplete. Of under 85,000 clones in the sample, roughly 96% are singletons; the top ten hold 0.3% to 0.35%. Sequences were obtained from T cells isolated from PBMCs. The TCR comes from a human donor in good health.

The CDR3 loop reads CASSEYVSGFSQYF. The CDR3, as DNA: TGTGCCAGCAGTGAATATGTCTCGGGATTTTCGCAGTATTTT. The V gene is TRBV25-1, the J gene TRBJ2-3; D may be TRBD2 (5 bases). Trimming stripped 0 bases from V and 10 bases from J, with 14 bases between. Germline loops: CDR1 MGHDK, CDR2 SYGVNS. CDR3 length: 14 residues.